This T cell receptor beta chain is from a study of lymphopenia after photon versus proton radiotherapy. The data were produced by immunoSEQ multiplex PCR, yet TCRdb's version contains in-frame clones alone and is incomplete. The sample consists of about 6,800 clones, around 92% of them appearing once. Germline loops: CDR1 SEHNR, CDR2 FQNEAQ (reference sequence). CDR3 length: 14 residues. V was clipped by 4 bases and J by 5 bases, with 14 bases between them. The chain has TRBV7-9 and TRBJ1-1; D gene ambiguous. The specimen comprised peripheral blood, sampled from a patient treated with photon-based radiotherapy. The receptor's source is a woman aged 50 to 65 with cholangiocarcinoma. The CDR3, as DNA: TGTGCCAGCAGCTATTATTACGTGACAACTGAAGCTTTCTTT. It codes for CASSYYYVTTEAFF. The full variable domain, completed using reference TRBV7-9 and TRBJ1-1, is DTGVSQNPRHKITKRGQNVTFRCDPISEHNRLYWYRQTLGQGPEFLTYFQNEAQLEKSRLLSDRFSAERPKGSFSTLEIQRTEQGDSAMYLCASSYYYVTTEAFFGQGTRLTVV.